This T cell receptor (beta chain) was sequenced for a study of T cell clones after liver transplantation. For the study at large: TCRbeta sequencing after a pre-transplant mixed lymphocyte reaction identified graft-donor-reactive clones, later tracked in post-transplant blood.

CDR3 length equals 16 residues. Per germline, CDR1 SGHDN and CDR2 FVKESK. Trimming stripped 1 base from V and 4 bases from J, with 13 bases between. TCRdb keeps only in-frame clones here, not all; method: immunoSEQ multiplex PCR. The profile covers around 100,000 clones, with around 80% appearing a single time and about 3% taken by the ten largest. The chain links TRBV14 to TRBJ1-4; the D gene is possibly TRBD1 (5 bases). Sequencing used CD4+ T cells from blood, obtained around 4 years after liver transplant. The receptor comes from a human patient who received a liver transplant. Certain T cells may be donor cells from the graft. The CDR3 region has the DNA TGTGCCAGCAGCCAAGGCGACAGTACCCTTAATGAAAAACTGTTTTTT. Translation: CASSQGDSTLNEKLFF.